This T cell receptor beta chain was identified during a study of vaccination and CD4 T cells after COVID-19. Broader study findings: The researchers studied relatively few convalescent patients and omitted early post-infection timepoints.

The treatment here: roughly 11-day PBMC culture with coronavirus spike peptide pools or control peptides (ViraFEST assay). Prior to the COVID-19 pandemic (2011-2018), the unexposed donor's CD4+ T cells were collected. Probes of unexposed-donor CD4+ T cells used SARS-CoV-2 S/N and four cold-coronavirus spikes (cells permitting). The Oncomine TCR Beta short-read assay was applied to DNA of cultured CD4+ T cells. TCRdb independently ran MiXCR on the PCR reads; one entry per CDR3 protein. The sample lists around 4,000 distinct CDR3 sequences, roughly 63% occurring once. V gave up 5 bases and J gave up 4 bases; unmatched junction bases: 4. The CDR3 extends over 13 amino acids. Germline V gene data show CDR1 as MNHNS and CDR2 as SASEGT. About this clonotype: Its specificity is not known.

This TCR derives from a human donor in good health. The specimen sequenced was CD4+ T cells from blood, cultured in vitro. The chain combines TRBV6-1 with TRBJ1-1; 7 nucleotides align to TRBD1. CDR3 residues: CASSRQGGTEAFF. DNA for the CDR3: TGTGCCAGCAGTCGACAGGGAGGCACTGAAGCTTTCTTT.